The 29 T cell receptor beta chains below all came from one sample that was sequenced in a study of shared clonotypes between healthy human individuals. The assay was immunoSEQ multiplex PCR, and TCRdb's table has in-frame clones only and misses some. The sample comprises about 2 million clones, about 94% of which are singletons, and 0.95% to 1.5% rests with the top ten. CD8 cells classed as naive were CD45RO-negative and positively selected for CCR7, excluding terminally differentiated effector memory CD45RA+ cells. Sequencing used naive CD8+ T cells sorted from blood. These receptors originate from a young man in good health.

The chain combines TRBV6-5 with TRBJ1-1, with D possibly matching TRBD1 (6 bases). The V gene's germline CDR1 is MNHEY and CDR2 SVGAGI. Trimming cost V 8 bases and J 7 bases, with 14 bases left between them. The CDR3 is 12 amino acids. CDR3 sequence reads: CASGRGGVEAFF. The CDR3 DNA is TGTGCCAGCGGGAGAGGGGGGGTTGAAGCTTTCTTT.

The rearrangement uses TRBV7-9 and TRBJ2-1; D is perhaps TRBD1 or TRBD2 (6 bases each). CDR1 is SEHNR, CDR2 FQNEAQ, per germline (reference sequence). CDR3 length equals 13 residues. Trimming shortened V by 5 bases and J by 10 bases, and 15 bases separated the two germline ends. The CDR3 nucleotides are TGTGCCAGCAGCGCCTCTCGGGGGCAAGAGCAGTTCTTC. As protein: CASSASRGQEQFF.

This chain uses TRBV9 with TRBJ2-5, with D possibly TRBD2 on 6 matching bases. This CDR3 contains 15 residues. From germline, CDR1 is SGDLS and CDR2 YYNGEE. V was clipped by 3 bases and J by 4 bases, with 16 bases between them. The CDR3 region is CASSGGSGEGETQYF. The CDR3, as DNA: TGTGCCAGCAGCGGCGGGTCGGGGGAAGGAGAGACCCAGTACTTC.

The CDR3 DNA reads TGTGCCAGTAGTATATCCCTCGCAGCCTCCTACGAGCAGTACTTC. This codes for CASSISLAASYEQYF. V and J are TRBV19 and TRBJ2-7; D remains ambiguous. The V gene's germline CDR1 is LNHDA and CDR2 SQIVND (reference sequence). This CDR3 region has 15 residues. Trimming stripped 2 bases from V and 0 bases from J, with 11 bases between.

The rearrangement joins TRBV6-1 to TRBJ1-5, with 7 nucleotides matching TRBD1. Germline V CDR1 and CDR2: MNHNS, SASEGT. This CDR3 is built from 15 residues. V shed 2 bases and J 6 bases; nucleotides not matched to a gene: 7. CDR3 in amino acids: CASSELTGHFQPQHF. CDR3 nucleotide sequence: TGTGCCAGCAGTGAACTGACAGGGCATTTTCAGCCCCAGCATTTT.

The J gene is TRBJ1-5, the V gene TRBV4-1; maybe TRBD1 (5 bases). Trimming left V 4 bases short and J 0 bases short, with 13 bases between. This CDR3 is 16 amino acids long. Germline V gene lookup returns CDR1 MGHRA and CDR2 YSYEKL. The CDR3 DNA reads as TGCGCCAGCAGCCTACACCCCCAGGGTAGCAATCAGCCCCAGCATTTT. It is translated as CASSLHPQGSNQPQHF.

A word on this clone: The sample carries other DNA sequences with the same CDR3. V is TRBV30 and J is TRBJ1-1; tentative D call: TRBD1 (6 bases). The ends were cut back, 0 bases at V and 5 bases at J, with 10 bases in the middle. Germline V CDR1 and CDR2: GTSNPN, SVGIG (reference sequence). CDR3 length: 13 amino acids. The CDR3 is CAWSVQGSTEAFF. Written as DNA, the CDR3 is TGTGCCTGGAGTGTACAGGGCTCAACTGAAGCTTTCTTT.

This chain uses TRBV6-5 with TRBJ2-1; D is uncertain. Germline lookup yields CDR1 MNHEY and CDR2 SVGAGI. This CDR3 contains 13 residues. V shed 2 bases and J shed 10 bases, with 12 bases lying between them. The CDR3: CASSYANGLEQFF. Here the CDR3 DNA reads TGTGCCAGCAGTTACGCTAACGGTCTCGAGCAGTTCTTC.

The genes are TRBV15 and TRBJ2-1; 9 bases line up with TRBD2. Germline CDR1 is LNHNV and CDR2 is YYDKDF (reference sequence). Trimming at V came to 3 bases and at J to 2 bases, leaving 2 bases not matched to a gene. CDR3 size: 15 residues. CDR3 loop: CATSSSGSPYNEQFF. CDR3 coding DNA: TGTGCCACCAGCAGTAGCGGGAGTCCCTACAATGAGCAGTTCTTC.

The chain has TRBV7-9 and TRBJ2-7; 13 bases fit TRBD2. CDR1 is SEHNR and CDR2 is FQNEAQ in the germline V gene (reference sequence). V trimming: 6 bases; J trimming: 3 bases; junction bases outside the gene matches: 14. This CDR3 spans 18 amino acids. The CDR3 spells CASSKGLAGEGTYYEQYF. The CDR3 DNA sequence: TGTGCCAGCAGTAAAGGACTAGCGGGAGAAGGAACGTACTACGAGCAGTACTTC.

The V call is TRBV19, the J call TRBJ1-3; D might be TRBD1 (5 bases). Per germline, CDR1 LNHDA and CDR2 SQIVND (reference sequence). This CDR3 is 15 amino acids long. Trimming took off 7 bases at V and 8 bases at J, with 21 bases between the two ends. The CDR3 loop reads CASISMTTVGDTIYF. The DNA of the CDR3 is TGTGCCAGTATCTCCATGACGACAGTGGGGGACACCATATATTTT.

The chain uses TRBV4-1 and TRBJ1-2; D is possibly TRBD1 (6 bases). Germline CDR1 reads MGHRA; CDR2 reads YSYEKL. This CDR3 contains 15 residues. The germline V and J ends were trimmed by 1 base and 8 bases, with 17 bases remaining between them. CDR3 sequence reads: CASSQVSDDRRGYTF. For the CDR3, the DNA is TGCGCCAGCAGCCAAGTTTCTGACGACAGGCGAGGCTACACCTTC.

With respect to this clone: Other DNA sequences in this specimen translate into the identical CDR3. The chain recombines TRBV13 with TRBJ2-3; D gene uncertain. The germline V gene has CDR1 PRHDT and CDR2 FYEKMQ (reference sequence). The length of the CDR3 is 12 residues. Between the trimmed V and J ends, which lost 1 base and 4 bases, there was a span of 3 bases. CDR3 sequence reads: CASSLVADTQYF. CDR3 bases: TGTGCCAGCAGCTTAGTGGCAGATACGCAGTATTTT.

DNA for the CDR3: TGCAGCTGCAGACAGGGGCAGGAGCAGTACTTC. Protein product: CSCRQGQEQYF. The V and J genes are TRBV20-1 and TRBJ2-7; 8 positions agree with TRBD1. Germline lookup yields CDR1 DFQATT and CDR2 SNEGSKA (reference sequence). This CDR3 has 11 residues.

In regard to this clone: The sample carries other DNA sequences with the same CDR3. This rearrangement joins TRBV5-4 to TRBJ2-7; D unclear. The CDR3 runs to 13 residues. Germline CDR1 reads SGHNT; CDR2 reads YYREEE (reference sequence). Trimming cost V 0 bases and J 1 base, with 5 bases left between them. CDR3 protein: CASSLGASYEQYF. The DNA of the CDR3 is TGTGCCAGCAGCTTGGGTGCTTCCTACGAGCAGTACTTC. The full variable domain, completed using reference TRBV5-4 and TRBJ2-7, is ETGVTQSPTHLIKTRGQQVTLRCSSQSGHNTVSWYQQALGQGPQFIFQYYREEENGRGNFPPRFSGLQFPNYSSELNVNALELDDSALYLCASSLGASYEQYFGPGTRLTVT.

The gene calls are TRBV5-6 and TRBJ1-2; 10 positions match TRBD1. There are 15 residues in the CDR3. Trimming took 4 bases from V and 7 from J; bases not matched to a gene: 10. Germline V gene sequence: CDR1 SGHDT, CDR2 YYEEEE. The CDR3 is CASSVEGQGFAGYTF. Written as DNA, the CDR3 is TGTGCCAGCAGCGTGGAGGGACAGGGGTTTGCTGGCTACACCTTC. Based on the CDR3 plus reference TRBV5-6 and TRBJ1-2, the full variable domain is DAGVTQSPTHLIKTRGQQVTLRCSPKSGHDTVSWYQQALGQGPQFIFQYYEEEERQRGNFPDRFSGHQFPNYSSELNVNALLLGDSALYLCASSVEGQGFAGYTFGSGTRLTVV.

The J gene is TRBJ2-7, the V gene TRBV4-1; the match to TRBD1 covers 9 bases. The CDR3 has 15 amino acids. The germline V gene encodes CDR1 MGHRA and CDR2 YSYEKL. The trim removed 4 bases at V and 4 bases at J, leaving 8 bases unmatched. CDR3 region: CASSPTGQGGYEQYF. DNA of the CDR3: TGCGCCAGCAGCCCAACGGGACAGGGTGGGTACGAGCAGTACTTC.

The V and J genes are TRBV9 and TRBJ1-5; D is perhaps TRBD1 (6 bases). The germline gives CDR1 SGDLS, CDR2 YYNGEE. Trimming cost V 0 bases and J 4 bases, with 8 bases left between them. The CDR3 is 14 amino acids. This CDR3 is CASSVGTANQPQHF. The CDR3 nucleotides are TGTGCCAGCAGCGTAGGGACAGCGAATCAGCCCCAGCATTTT.

This chain connects TRBV2 to TRBJ2-6; no firm D call. CDR1 is SNHLY, CDR2 FYNNEI, per germline. Trimming left V 3 bases short and J 0 bases short, with 6 bases between. The CDR3 loop spans 15 amino acids. The CDR3 sequence: CASSDFSSGANVLTF. The CDR3 DNA reads TGTGCCAGCAGTGATTTCAGCTCTGGGGCCAACGTCCTGACTTTC.

This chain uses TRBV29-1 with TRBJ2-1; 11 bases are shared with TRBD2. Looked up from germline, CDR1 is SQVTM and CDR2 is ANQGSEA. CDR3 length equals 15 residues. V was pared by 4 bases and J by 2 bases, with 4 bases of the junction left unmatched. CDR3: CSVVLAGGTYNEQFF. The CDR3 nucleotides are TGCAGCGTTGTGCTAGCGGGAGGAACCTACAATGAGCAGTTCTTC.

The J gene is TRBJ2-3, the V gene TRBV4-3; TRBD2 aligns across 11 bases. Germline V lookup: CDR1 LGHNA, CDR2 YSLEER. The CDR3 has 19 amino acids. Trimming removed 1 base from V and 2 bases from J; junction bases left unmatched: 11. DNA for the CDR3: TGCGCCAGCAGCCAAGGACTAGCGGGAACGATGTGGGACACAGATACGCAGTATTTT. Its protein is CASSQGLAGTMWDTDTQYF.

The gene calls are TRBV6-5 and TRBJ2-2, with a tentative D call TRBD2 (5 bases). The ends were cut back, 2 bases at V and 5 bases at J, with 9 bases in the middle. From germline, CDR1 is MNHEY and CDR2 SVGAGI. The CDR3 has 14 amino acids. The CDR3 sequence: CASSYIEGTGELFF. In DNA form, the CDR3 reads TGTGCCAGCAGTTACATCGAGGGAACCGGGGAGCTGTTTTTT.

This chain links TRBV13 with TRBJ2-5; possibly TRBD2 for D (5 bases). Germline CDR1 and CDR2: PRHDT and FYEKMQ (reference sequence). CDR3 length: 12 amino acids. The V and J ends lost 6 bases and 4 bases respectively, with 9 bases between them. The CDR3 is CASSRGIETQYF. CDR3 nucleotide sequence: TGTGCCAGCAGTCGAGGGATAGAGACCCAGTACTTC.

This chain uses TRBV4-1 with TRBJ1-2; tentatively, D is TRBD1 (5 bases). The V gene's germline CDR1 is MGHRA and CDR2 YSYEKL. Trimming removed 4 bases from V and 7 bases from J, with 19 bases in between. The CDR3 totals 15 residues. CDR3 loop: CASSPGWTSASGYTF. The CDR3 coding sequence is TGCGCCAGCAGCCCGGGCTGGACATCGGCCAGTGGCTACACCTTC.

Remarks on this clone: One junction end disagrees with the germline gene, perhaps due to a read error. V gene TRBV30 combines with J gene TRBJ1-3, with D possibly being TRBD1 (5 bases). The CDR3 is 11 amino acids. Germline assignment: CDR1 GTSNPN and CDR2 SVGIG (reference sequence). The CDR3 loop is CAWSSGLEPSF. Here the CDR3 DNA reads TGTGCCTGGAGTTCGGGACTCGAACCAAGCTTT.

The chain links TRBV18 to TRBJ2-1; 8 nucleotides align to TRBD2. The CDR3 loop spans 15 amino acids. The germline gives CDR1 KGHSH, CDR2 LQKENI. V trimming: 6 bases; J trimming: 0 bases; junction bases outside the gene matches: 4. The CDR3 loop reads CASSLSGSSYNEQFF. As DNA, the CDR3 is TGTGCCAGCTCCCTCAGCGGGAGCTCCTACAATGAGCAGTTCTTC.

For this clone: This sample also contains other DNA sequences that code for the same CDR3. This chain joins TRBV28 and TRBJ2-5; D possibly corresponds to TRBD1 (6 bases). Germline V gene sequence: CDR1 MDHEN, CDR2 SYDVKM. Deletions cut 3 bases from V and 5 bases from J, with 10 bases between. This CDR3 contains 13 residues. The CDR3 is CASSFGGWETQYF. For the CDR3, the DNA is TGTGCCAGCAGTTTTGGGGGCTGGGAGACCCAGTACTTC. Combining the CDR3 with reference TRBV28 and TRBJ2-5 gives the whole variable domain DVKVTQSSRYLVKRTGEKVFLECVQDMDHENMFWYRQDPGLGLRLIYFSYDVKMKEKGDIPEGYSVSREKKERFSLILESASTNQTSMYLCASSFGGWETQYFGPGTRLLVL.

The chain combines TRBV6-5 with TRBJ2-5; no reliable D call. V lost 0 bases to trimming and J lost 5 bases, with 13 bases between them. CDR1 is MNHEY and CDR2 is SVGAGI in the germline V gene. The CDR3 is 15 residues long. CDR3 residues: CASSYSSSLMETQYF. CDR3 nucleotides: TGTGCCAGCAGTTACTCATCGTCCTTGATGGAGACCCAGTACTTC.

The chain uses TRBV6-4 and TRBJ1-2, with D unclear. Looked up from germline, CDR1 is MRHNA and CDR2 is SNTAGT. The V end was cut by 0 bases, the J end by 7 bases, with 12 bases between. The CDR3 runs 14 residues. The CDR3 bases are TGTGCCAGCAGTGACTCGGCCACAGCCGGTGGCTACACCTTC. Protein product: CASSDSATAGGYTF.